Listed below are T cell receptor beta chains from one sample, sequenced in a study of identical twins. TCRdb processed the 5' RACE reads anew with MiXCR; each CDR3 protein has one entry. Of hundreds of thousands of distinct CDR3 sequences listed, 8.6% are singletons. Separately, the same data were catalogued under a study of yellow fever vaccine responses in identical twins.

The source material was PBMCs. These receptors came from a woman aged 18-29 years in good health. Both conserved end residues are part of each CDR3. A D gene is named only where the DNA matches it firmly. Rows may omit the clone size; those that give it use once, few, many or a size class.

D gene: TRBD1; clone size: many; V gene: TRBV5-6; J gene: TRBJ1-4; CDR3 DNA: TGTGCCAGCAGCTTGTTGCGGACAGGCCGTAATGAAAAACTGTTTTTT; CDR3 protein: CASSLLRTGRNEKLFF
D gene: TRBD2; clone size: many; V gene: TRBV29-1; J gene: TRBJ2-7; CDR3 DNA: TGCAGCGCTAGATCTAGCGGGCTCTCCTACGAGCAGTACTTC; CDR3 protein: CSARSSGLSYEQYF
D gene: NA; clone size: few; V gene: TRBV28; J gene: TRBJ1-4; CDR3 DNA: TGTGCCAGCACTGGGGCGGCAACTAATGAAAAACTGTTTTTT; CDR3 protein: CASTGAATNEKLFF
D gene: TRBD2; clone size: NA; V gene: TRBV11-2; J gene: TRBJ2-7; CDR3 DNA: TGTGCCAGCAGCTTAGTGTGGCAGCGGGGGGCCAAATCCTACGAGCAGTACTTC; CDR3 protein: CASSLVWQRGAKSYEQYF
D gene: NA; clone size: NA; V gene: TRBV5-1; J gene: TRBJ2-3; CDR3 DNA: TGCGCCAGCAGCTTGGGCGAGCTCGTTAGCACAGATACGCAGTATTTT; CDR3 protein: CASSLGELVSTDTQYF
D gene: TRBD1; clone size: NA; V gene: TRBV28; J gene: TRBJ2-2; CDR3 DNA: TGTGCCAGCAGTTTGTACTCCGGGACAGCCACCGGGGAGCTGTTTTTT; CDR3 protein: CASSLYSGTATGELFF
D gene: TRBD1; clone size: many; V gene: TRBV2; J gene: TRBJ2-5; CDR3 DNA: TGTGCCAGCAGTACCCGGACAGGGTCCGGGAGAGAGACCCAGTACTTC; CDR3 protein: CASSTRTGSGRETQYF
D gene: NA; clone size: few; V gene: TRBV7-3; J gene: TRBJ2-3; CDR3 DNA: TGTGCCAGCAGCTTAAGAAGGGTTGGGAGTACGCAGTATTTT; CDR3 protein: CASSLRRVGSTQYF
D gene: TRBD2; clone size: NA; V gene: TRBV20-1; J gene: TRBJ2-7; CDR3 DNA: TGCAGTGCTAGATCGGGGCGGGGGGGAACCTACGAGCAGTACTTC; CDR3 protein: CSARSGRGGTYEQYF
D gene: TRBD1; clone size: few; V gene: TRBV7-8; J gene: TRBJ2-2; CDR3 DNA: TGTGCCAGCAGCTTACGTGACAGGGTTAACACCGGGGAGCTGTTTTTT; CDR3 protein: CASSLRDRVNTGELFF
D gene: TRBD1; clone size: few; V gene: TRBV7-9; J gene: TRBJ2-7; CDR3 DNA: TGTGCCAGCAGCTTACTTGGACAGGCCAACGAGCAGTACTTC; CDR3 protein: CASSLLGQANEQYF
D gene: TRBD2; clone size: NA; V gene: TRBV7-3; J gene: TRBJ2-5; CDR3 DNA: TGTGCCAGCAGCTTAATTGGGACTACTGGGGAGACCCAGTACTTC; CDR3 protein: CASSLIGTTGETQYF
D gene: TRBD1; clone size: NA; V gene: TRBV20-1; J gene: TRBJ1-5; CDR3 DNA: TGCAGTGCTCTACTGACCTTGGGGCAGGGGGGCAAGGATAGCCGGCATTTT; CDR3 protein: CSALLTLGQGGKDSRHF
D gene: NA; clone size: NA; V gene: TRBV4-1; J gene: TRBJ2-5; CDR3 DNA: TGCGCCAGCAGCCAAGGCGGACAGAACCAAGAGACCCAGTACTTC; CDR3 protein: CASSQGGQNQETQYF
D gene: TRBD2; clone size: NA; V gene: TRBV12-3/TRBV12-4; J gene: TRBJ2-3; CDR3 DNA: TGTGCCAGCAGTTCCTACTCAGCGGGGGCAAAAGATACGCAGTATTTT; CDR3 protein: CASSSYSAGAKDTQYF
D gene: TRBD2; clone size: NA; V gene: TRBV12-3/TRBV12-4; J gene: TRBJ2-1; CDR3 DNA: TGTACCATCAGTTTAGCGCTAATCACTAGCGCATCTAGCGGCAATGAGCAGTTCTTC; CDR3 protein: CTISLALITSASSGNEQFF
D gene: NA; clone size: many; V gene: TRBV10-2; J gene: TRBJ2-2; CDR3 DNA: TGCGCCAGCAGTGCAAACGGGGAGCTGTTTTTT; CDR3 protein: CASSANGELFF
D gene: TRBD1; clone size: NA; V gene: TRBV20-1; J gene: TRBJ2-2; CDR3 DNA: TGCAGTGCCCCCGGGGACAGGGGACTCACCGGGGAGCTGTTTTTT; CDR3 protein: CSAPGDRGLTGELFF
D gene: NA; clone size: NA; V gene: TRBV2; J gene: TRBJ2-7; CDR3 DNA: TGTGCCAGCAGGGAAAGACAGGAGACTTATCCGTACTACGAGCAGTACTTC; CDR3 protein: CASRERQETYPYYEQYF
D gene: NA; clone size: NA; V gene: TRBV3-1; J gene: TRBJ1-2; CDR3 DNA: TGTGCCAGCAGCTTACGGACCTCTAACTATGGCTACACCTTC; CDR3 protein: CASSLRTSNYGYTF
D gene: NA; clone size: NA; V gene: TRBV27; J gene: TRBJ2-7; CDR3 DNA: TGTGCCAGCAGTCCCCGGGGGAGGAAATCCTACGAGCAGTACTTC; CDR3 protein: CASSPRGRKSYEQYF
D gene: NA; clone size: NA; V gene: TRBV21-1; J gene: TRBJ2-1; CDR3 DNA: TGTGCCAGCACTGCCGGGACAGGGGGTAGGAATGAGCAGTTCTTC; CDR3 protein: CASTAGTGGRNEQFF
D gene: NA; clone size: few; V gene: TRBV19; J gene: TRBJ2-3; CDR3 DNA: TGTGCCAGTACCTCATCGAATACGCAGTATTTT; CDR3 protein: CASTSSNTQYF
D gene: TRBD1; clone size: many; V gene: TRBV11-3; J gene: TRBJ2-1; CDR3 DNA: TGTGCCAGCAGCCCCTGGGACAGCTACAATGAGCAGTTCTTC; CDR3 protein: CASSPWDSYNEQFF
D gene: NA; clone size: many; V gene: TRBV12-3/TRBV12-4; J gene: TRBJ2-3; CDR3 DNA: TGTGCCAGCAGTTTCAGGGGCCGGACTACGTCCACAGATACGCAGTATTTT; CDR3 protein: CASSFRGRTTSTDTQYF
D gene: NA; clone size: few; V gene: TRBV5-1; J gene: TRBJ2-7; CDR3 DNA: TGCGCCAGCAGCAGACCCCCCTCCTACGAGCAGTACTTC; CDR3 protein: CASSRPPSYEQYF
D gene: NA; clone size: many; V gene: TRBV12-3/TRBV12-4; J gene: TRBJ1-6; CDR3 DNA: TGTGCCAGCAGTTTGGCCAGGGTACCCCTCCACTTT; CDR3 protein: CASSLARVPLHF
D gene: TRBD2; clone size: NA; V gene: TRBV6-2/TRBV6-3; J gene: TRBJ2-7; CDR3 DNA: TGTGCCAGCAGTTCGGTTTGGACTAGCGGCCATAGCTCCTACGAGCAGTACTTC; CDR3 protein: CASSSVWTSGHSSYEQYF
D gene: NA; clone size: few; V gene: TRBV20-1; J gene: TRBJ1-5; CDR3 DNA: TGCAGTGCAAGACAGCGCAATCAGCCCCAGCATTTT; CDR3 protein: CSARQRNQPQHF
D gene: TRBD2; clone size: few; V gene: TRBV4-1; J gene: TRBJ2-1; CDR3 DNA: TGCGCCAGCAGCCATTTTGAAAGCGGGGCTAGCTCCTACAATGAGCAGTTCTTC; CDR3 protein: CASSHFESGASSYNEQFF
D gene: TRBD2; clone size: many; V gene: TRBV4-1; J gene: TRBJ2-1; CDR3 DNA: TGCGCCAGCAGCCAAAGAGCGGGAGGTTCTTTGGATGAGCAGTTCTTC; CDR3 protein: CASSQRAGGSLDEQFF
D gene: NA; clone size: NA; V gene: TRBV5-1; J gene: TRBJ2-7; CDR3 DNA: TGCGCCAGCAGCTTGGGCGAGCGATACGAGCAGTACTTC; CDR3 protein: CASSLGERYEQYF
D gene: NA; clone size: NA; V gene: TRBV20-1; J gene: TRBJ2-1; CDR3 DNA: TGCAGTGCTAGAGAGGACCCTCAAAGGGGTGAGCAGTTCTTC; CDR3 protein: CSAREDPQRGEQFF
D gene: TRBD1; clone size: few; V gene: TRBV10-3; J gene: TRBJ2-1; CDR3 DNA: TGTGCCATTACAGGGGGCAGGGGCAATGAGCAGTTCTTC; CDR3 protein: CAITGGRGNEQFF
D gene: NA; clone size: many; V gene: TRBV29-1; J gene: TRBJ2-7; CDR3 DNA: TGCAGCGCCCTGAGTTCCCAGGGAGCCCACGAGCAGTACTTC; CDR3 protein: CSALSSQGAHEQYF
D gene: NA; clone size: few; V gene: TRBV6-5; J gene: TRBJ1-5; CDR3 DNA: TGTGCCAGCAGTTACTCGAGGAATAGCAATCAGCCCCAGCATTTT; CDR3 protein: CASSYSRNSNQPQHF
D gene: NA; clone size: NA; V gene: TRBV5-5; J gene: TRBJ2-2; CDR3 DNA: TGTGCCAGCAGCTTGAATGGAATGGGGACCGGGGAGCTGTTTTTT; CDR3 protein: CASSLNGMGTGELFF
D gene: NA; clone size: few; V gene: TRBV7-9; J gene: TRBJ2-7; CDR3 DNA: TGTGCCAGCAGCCACCCCGACCGGACCTACGAGCAGTACTTC; CDR3 protein: CASSHPDRTYEQYF
D gene: TRBD1; clone size: few; V gene: TRBV3-1; J gene: TRBJ1-4; CDR3 DNA: TGTGCCAGCAGCCAAGCGACAGGGGGTTATGAAAAACTGTTTTTT; CDR3 protein: CASSQATGGYEKLFF
D gene: NA; clone size: few; V gene: TRBV7-2; J gene: TRBJ2-7; CDR3 DNA: TGTGCCAGCAGCTTAGGGGCAGTCTGGGGGTCCTACGAGCAGTACTTC; CDR3 protein: CASSLGAVWGSYEQYF
D gene: TRBD2; clone size: NA; V gene: TRBV7-6; J gene: TRBJ2-1; CDR3 DNA: TGTGCCAGCAGCTCAGCGACGGGAGGCCACAATGAGCAGTTCTTC; CDR3 protein: CASSSATGGHNEQFF
D gene: NA; clone size: many; V gene: TRBV20-1; J gene: TRBJ1-1; CDR3 DNA: TGCAGTGCTAGTACAGATGCTTCCACTGAAGCTTTCTTT; CDR3 protein: CSASTDASTEAFF
D gene: NA; clone size: NA; V gene: TRBV6-2/TRBV6-3; J gene: TRBJ2-6; CDR3 DNA: TGTGCCAGCAGTCCCAGAGGGGGGAAGGTTAGATCTGGGGCCAACGTCCTGACTTTC; CDR3 protein: CASSPRGGKVRSGANVLTF